This TCR beta chain was recorded in a study of CD8+CD57+ T cells in acquired aplastic anemia. About the research overall: Sorted CD4+ plus CD8+ cells gave DNA averaging approximately 3.2 ug.

Study-wide findings and caveats: Overlapping CD8+ CDR3 repertoires of patients and controls contained around 30 shared sequences.

Turning to this clonotype: Its specificity is not known.

Genomic DNA was employed as the template in profiling TCR beta VDJ and CDR3. TCRdb processed the reads anew with MiXCR; each CDR3 protein has one entry. In the table there are fewer than 85,000 distinct CDR3 sequences, 55% to 75% of which are singletons. The patients chosen for sequencing had shown expansion of CD8+CD57+ cells (detected by flow cytometry). Every patient had severe acquired aplastic anemia. This CDR3 is built from 12 residues. Germline CDR1 reads DFQATT; CDR2 reads SNEGSKA (reference sequence). V gave up 2 bases and J gave up 6 bases, with 10 bases separating them. The sequencing sample was made of sorted CD4+, CD8+, or CD8+CD57+ T cells (not recorded which) from PBMCs. This sequence joins TRBV20-1 and TRBJ2-5; D is perhaps TRBD1 (6 bases). This receptor was obtained from a human donor with aplastic anemia. CDR3: CSARSRGQTQYF. The CDR3 nucleotides are TGCAGTGCTAGAAGCAGGGGACAGACCCAGTACTTC.